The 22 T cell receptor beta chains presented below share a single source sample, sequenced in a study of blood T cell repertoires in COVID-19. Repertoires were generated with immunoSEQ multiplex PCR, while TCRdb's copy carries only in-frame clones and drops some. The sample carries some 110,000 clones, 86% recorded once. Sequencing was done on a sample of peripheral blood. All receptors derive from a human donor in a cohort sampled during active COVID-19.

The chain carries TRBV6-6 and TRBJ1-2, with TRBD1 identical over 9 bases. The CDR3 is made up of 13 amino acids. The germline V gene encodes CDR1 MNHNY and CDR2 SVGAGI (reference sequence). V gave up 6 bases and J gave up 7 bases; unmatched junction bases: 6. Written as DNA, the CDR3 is TGTGCCAGCAGCCTGGACAGGGGTGGTGGCTACACCTTC. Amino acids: CASSLDRGGGYTF.

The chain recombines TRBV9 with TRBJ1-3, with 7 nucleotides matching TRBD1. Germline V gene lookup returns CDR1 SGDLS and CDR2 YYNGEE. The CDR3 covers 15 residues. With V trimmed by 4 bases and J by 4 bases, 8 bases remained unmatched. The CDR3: CASSSTGAGGNTIYF. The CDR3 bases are TGTGCCAGCAGCTCTACAGGGGCTGGAGGAAACACCATATATTTT.

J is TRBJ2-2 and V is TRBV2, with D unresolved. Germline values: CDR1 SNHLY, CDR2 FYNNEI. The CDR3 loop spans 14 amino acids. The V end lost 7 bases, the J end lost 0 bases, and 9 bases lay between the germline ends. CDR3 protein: CASNQIPNTGELFF. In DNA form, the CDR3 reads TGTGCCAGCAATCAGATCCCGAACACCGGGGAGCTGTTTTTT.

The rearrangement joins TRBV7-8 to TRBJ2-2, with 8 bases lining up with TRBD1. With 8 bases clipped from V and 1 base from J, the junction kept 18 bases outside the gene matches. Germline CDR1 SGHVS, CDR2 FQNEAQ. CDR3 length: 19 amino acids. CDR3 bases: TGTGCCAGCGCCCCACGAAGGACAGGGATGAGGGGGAACACCGGGGAGCTGTTTTTT. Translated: CASAPRRTGMRGNTGELFF.

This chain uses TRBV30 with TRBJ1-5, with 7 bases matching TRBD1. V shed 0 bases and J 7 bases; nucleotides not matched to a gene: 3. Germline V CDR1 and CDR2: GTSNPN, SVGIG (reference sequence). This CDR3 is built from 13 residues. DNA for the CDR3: TGTGCCTGGAGTGTACAGGGGAACCAGCCCCAGCATTTT. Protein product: CAWSVQGNQPQHF.

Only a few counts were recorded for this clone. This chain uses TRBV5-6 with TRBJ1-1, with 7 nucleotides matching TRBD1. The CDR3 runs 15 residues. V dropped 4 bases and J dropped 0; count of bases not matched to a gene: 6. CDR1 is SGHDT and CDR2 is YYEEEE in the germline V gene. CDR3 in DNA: TGTGCCAGCAGCACATGGGACAGTTTGAACACTGAAGCTTTCTTT. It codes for CASSTWDSLNTEAFF.

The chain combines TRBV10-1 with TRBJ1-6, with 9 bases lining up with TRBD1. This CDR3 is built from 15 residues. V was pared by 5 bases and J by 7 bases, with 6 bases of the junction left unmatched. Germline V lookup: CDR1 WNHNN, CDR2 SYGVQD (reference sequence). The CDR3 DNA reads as TGCGCCAGCAGTCCCGGGACAGGGAGGAATTCACCCCTCCACTTT. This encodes CASSPGTGRNSPLHF.

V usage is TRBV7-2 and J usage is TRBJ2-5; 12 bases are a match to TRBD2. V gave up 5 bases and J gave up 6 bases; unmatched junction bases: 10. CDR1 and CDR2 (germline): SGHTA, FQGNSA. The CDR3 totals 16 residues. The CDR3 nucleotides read TGTGCCAGCAGCCCAAGGACTAGCGGGGTGGGTCAGACCCAGTACTTC. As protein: CASSPRTSGVGQTQYF.

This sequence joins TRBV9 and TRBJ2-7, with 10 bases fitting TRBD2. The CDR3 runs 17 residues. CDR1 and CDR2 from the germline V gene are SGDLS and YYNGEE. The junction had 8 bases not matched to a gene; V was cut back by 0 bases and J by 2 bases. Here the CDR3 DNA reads TGTGCCAGCAGCGTAGGCCCATCAGGACTAGCGGCCTACGAGCAGTACTTC. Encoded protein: CASSVGPSGLAAYEQYF.

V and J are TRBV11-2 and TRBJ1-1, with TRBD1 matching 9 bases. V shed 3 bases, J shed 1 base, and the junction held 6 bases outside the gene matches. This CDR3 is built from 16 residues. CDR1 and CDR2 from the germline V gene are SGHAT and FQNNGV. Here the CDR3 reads CASSLNPGQGNTEAFF. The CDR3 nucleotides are TGTGCCAGCAGCTTGAATCCGGGACAGGGGAACACTGAAGCTTTCTTT. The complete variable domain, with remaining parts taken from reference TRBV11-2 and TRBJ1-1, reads EAGVAQSPRYKIIEKRQSVAFWCNPISGHATLYWYQQILGQGPKLLIQFQNNGVVDDSQLPKDRFSAERLKGVDSTLKIQPAKLEDSAVYLCASSLNPGQGNTEAFFGQGTRLTVV.

The CDR3 DNA follows: TGTGCCAGCTCACCTGACCGAACGGGACTAGGATTCCGCAATGAGCAGTTCTTC. This translates into CASSPDRTGLGFRNEQFF. The chain carries TRBV18 and TRBJ2-1, with 8 bases fitting TRBD2. CDR1 is KGHSH and CDR2 is LQKENI in the germline V gene. V shed 3 bases and J 6 bases; nucleotides not matched to a gene: 16. The CDR3 has 18 amino acids. Using reference TRBV18 and TRBJ2-1 for the parts outside the CDR3, the full variable domain is NAGVMQNPRHLVRRRGQEARLRCSPMKGHSHVYWYRQLPEEGLKFMVYLQKENIIDESGMPKERFSAEFPKEGPSILRIQQVVRGDSAAYFCASSPDRTGLGFRNEQFFGPGTRLTVL.

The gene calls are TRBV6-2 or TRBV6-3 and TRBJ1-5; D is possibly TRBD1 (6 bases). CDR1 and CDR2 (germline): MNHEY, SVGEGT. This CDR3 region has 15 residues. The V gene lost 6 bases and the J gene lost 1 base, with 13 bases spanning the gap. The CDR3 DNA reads TGTGCCAGCAGCCACAGGGTGGAAAGCAATCAGCCCCAGCATTTT. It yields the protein CASSHRVESNQPQHF.

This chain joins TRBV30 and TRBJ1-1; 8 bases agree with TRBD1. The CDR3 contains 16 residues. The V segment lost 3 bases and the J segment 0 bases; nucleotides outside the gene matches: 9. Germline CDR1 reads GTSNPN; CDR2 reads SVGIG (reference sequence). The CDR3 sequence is CAWSARNRGMNTEAFF. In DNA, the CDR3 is TGTGCCTGGAGCGCAAGAAACAGGGGGATGAACACTGAAGCTTTCTTT.

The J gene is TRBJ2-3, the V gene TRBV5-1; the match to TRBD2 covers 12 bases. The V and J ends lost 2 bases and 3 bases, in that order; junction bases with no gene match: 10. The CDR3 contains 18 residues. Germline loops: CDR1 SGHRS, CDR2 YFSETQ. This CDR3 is CASSLRLAGVRGTDTQYF. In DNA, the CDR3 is TGCGCCAGCAGCTTAAGACTAGCGGGAGTACGAGGTACAGATACGCAGTATTTT.

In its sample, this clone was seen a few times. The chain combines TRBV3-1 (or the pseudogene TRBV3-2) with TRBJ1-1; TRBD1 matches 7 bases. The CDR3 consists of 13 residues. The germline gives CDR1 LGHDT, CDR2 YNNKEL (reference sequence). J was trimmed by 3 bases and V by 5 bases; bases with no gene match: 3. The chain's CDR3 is CASSGDSYTEAFF. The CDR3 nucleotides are TGTGCCAGCAGCGGGGACAGTTACACTGAAGCTTTCTTT.

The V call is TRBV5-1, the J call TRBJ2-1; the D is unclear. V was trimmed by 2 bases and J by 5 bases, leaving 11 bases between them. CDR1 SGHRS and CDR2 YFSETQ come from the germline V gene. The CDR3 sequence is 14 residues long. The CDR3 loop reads CASSLSNFDNEQFF. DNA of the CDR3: TGCGCCAGCAGCTTAAGTAACTTCGACAATGAGCAGTTCTTC. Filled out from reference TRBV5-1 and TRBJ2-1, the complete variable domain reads KAGVTQTPRYLIKTRGQQVTLSCSPISGHRSVSWYQQTPGQGLQFLFEYFSETQRNKGNFPGRFSGRQFSNSRSEMNVSTLELGDSALYLCASSLSNFDNEQFFGPGTRLTVL.

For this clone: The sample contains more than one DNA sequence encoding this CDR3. The CDR3 here is CASSFTRLAERNEQFF. CDR3 nucleotide sequence: TGTGCCAGCAGCTTTACACGGCTAGCGGAAAGAAATGAGCAGTTCTTC. The rearrangement uses TRBV11-2 and TRBJ2-1; 7 bases agree with TRBD2. The V segment lost 3 bases and the J segment 7 bases; nucleotides outside the gene matches: 12. The CDR3 runs to 16 residues. Germline V gives CDR1 SGHAT, CDR2 FQNNGV. Complete variable domain (other parts from reference TRBV11-2 and TRBJ2-1): EAGVAQSPRYKIIEKRQSVAFWCNPISGHATLYWYQQILGQGPKLLIQFQNNGVVDDSQLPKDRFSAERLKGVDSTLKIQPAKLEDSAVYLCASSFTRLAERNEQFFGPGTRLTVL.

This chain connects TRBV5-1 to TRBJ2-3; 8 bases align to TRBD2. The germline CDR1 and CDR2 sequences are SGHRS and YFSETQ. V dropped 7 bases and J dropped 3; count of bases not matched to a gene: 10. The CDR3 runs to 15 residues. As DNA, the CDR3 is TGCGCCAGCTCTTTGGTTAGCGGGATTACAGATACGCAGTATTTT. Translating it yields CASSLVSGITDTQYF.

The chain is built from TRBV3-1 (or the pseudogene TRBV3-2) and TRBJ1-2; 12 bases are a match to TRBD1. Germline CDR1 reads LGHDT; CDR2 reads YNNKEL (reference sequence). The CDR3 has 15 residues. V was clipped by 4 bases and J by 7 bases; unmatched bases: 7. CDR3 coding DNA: TGTGCCAGCAGCCGAAAGGGACAGGGGGCGCGTGGCTACACCTTC. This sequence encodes CASSRKGQGARGYTF.

The CDR3 DNA sequence: TGTGCCAGCAGTTTAGACTCCTCCGCGCAGTTCTTC. Its protein is CASSLDSSAQFF. This sequence joins TRBV28 and TRBJ2-1, with unresolved D. CDR3 length: 12 residues. Per the germline V gene, CDR1 is MDHEN and CDR2 is SYDVKM. The V and J ends lost 2 bases and 12 bases respectively, with 11 bases between them.

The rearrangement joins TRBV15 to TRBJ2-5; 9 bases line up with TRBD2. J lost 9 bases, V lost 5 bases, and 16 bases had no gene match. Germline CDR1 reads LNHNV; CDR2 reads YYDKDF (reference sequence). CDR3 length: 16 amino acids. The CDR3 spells CATSATLAGMKMSQYF. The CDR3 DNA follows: TGTGCCACCAGCGCGACCCTAGCGGGGATGAAGATGTCCCAGTACTTC.

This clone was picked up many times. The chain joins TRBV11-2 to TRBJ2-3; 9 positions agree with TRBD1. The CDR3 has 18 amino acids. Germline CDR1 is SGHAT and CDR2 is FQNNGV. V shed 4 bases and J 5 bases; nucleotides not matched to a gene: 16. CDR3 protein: CASSSIHRDRGAVDTQYF. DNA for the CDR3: TGTGCCAGCAGCTCAATCCACCGAGACAGGGGGGCGGTAGATACGCAGTATTTT.